The 5 T cell receptor beta chains below come from one sample, sequenced in a study of T cells after yellow fever vaccination. TCRdb ran MiXCR on the 5' RACE reads and lists one entry per CDR3 protein. Here the sample spans 120,000 or so distinct CDR3 sequences, around 15% being singletons. Source: CD8+ T cells sorted from PBMCs, taken 5 days after the yellow fever booster vaccination. The receptors shown here come from a man between 18 and 29 years old who received the YFV17D yellow fever vaccine.

This clonotype was counted ten times or more. The V call is TRBV4-1, the J call TRBJ2-3; 12 nucleotides agree with TRBD2. The CDR3 is made up of 15 amino acids. The germline gives CDR1 MGHRA, CDR2 YSYEKL. The V and J ends lost 4 bases and 2 bases, in that order; junction bases with no gene match: 1. CDR3 in DNA: TGCGCCAGCAGCCGGACTAGCGGGACCACAGATACGCAGTATTTT. Translating gives CASSRTSGTTDTQYF.

The rearrangement links TRBV20-1 to TRBJ2-1; 9 bases map to TRBD2. V gave up 5 bases and J gave up 3 bases; unmatched junction bases: 8. The length of the CDR3 is 15 residues. Germline V gene sequence: CDR1 DFQATT, CDR2 SNEGSKA (reference sequence). The CDR3 region is CSARGGGAVYNEQFF. The CDR3 nucleotides read TGCAGTGCTCGCGGCGGGGGGGCCGTCTACAATGAGCAGTTCTTC.

V gene TRBV6-5 combines with J gene TRBJ1-1; D is uncertain. The germline CDR1 and CDR2 sequences are MNHEY and SVGAGI. V was pared by 6 bases and J by 1 base, with 12 bases between. CDR3 length: 14 residues. CDR3 residues: CASSLYDGNTEAFF. CDR3 DNA sequence: TGTGCCAGCAGCCTTTACGACGGGAACACTGAAGCTTTCTTT.

This clonotype was recorded at least ten times. The V call is TRBV7-9, the J call TRBJ1-1; D is unresolved. V was cut by 1 base and J by 0 bases, with 9 bases left in between. Per germline, CDR1 SEHNR and CDR2 FQNEAQ (reference sequence). CDR3 length: 15 amino acids. The CDR3 DNA reads TGTGCCAGCAGCTTAGAACAGATAATGAACACTGAAGCTTTCTTT. Protein: CASSLEQIMNTEAFF. The complete variable domain, with remaining parts taken from reference TRBV7-9 and TRBJ1-1, reads DTGVSQNPRHKITKRGQNVTFRCDPISEHNRLYWYRQTLGQGPEFLTYFQNEAQLEKSRLLSDRFSAERPKGSFSTLEIQRTEQGDSAMYLCASSLEQIMNTEAFFGQGTRLTVV.

The chain is built from TRBV9 and TRBJ2-5; D not certain. The CDR3 loop spans 15 amino acids. V lost 4 bases and J 9 bases, leaving 22 bases between the germline ends. Germline V gene lookup returns CDR1 SGDLS and CDR2 YYNGEE. DNA of the CDR3: TGTGCCAGCAGCCCGCGTAGTGCCAATGATGGGGCCCAGTACTTC. Residues: CASSPRSANDGAQYF.